Below, 9 T cell receptor beta chains from the same sample are listed, as sequenced in a study of CD8+CD57+ T cells in acquired aplastic anemia. Whoever was chosen for sequencing had shown CD8+CD57+ cell expansion by flow cytometry. TCR beta VDJ combinations and CDR3 sequences were profiled from genomic DNA. Each CDR3 protein gets one entry after TCRdb re-called the reads with MiXCR. The sample lists a few hundred thousand distinct CDR3 sequences, less than 35% occurring once. The sample comprised sorted CD4+, CD8+, or CD8+CD57+ T cells (not recorded which) from PBMCs. These receptors all come from a human donor with aplastic anemia.

This clonotype was found once. The chain has TRBV24-1 and TRBJ2-2, with no clear D. Germline V gives CDR1 KGHDR, CDR2 SFDVKD. The CDR3 sequence is 14 residues long. The V gene lost 5 bases and the J gene lost 2 bases, with 8 bases spanning the gap. The CDR3 loop is CATSVVSNTGELFF. CDR3 coding DNA: TGTGCCACCAGTGTTGTCAGCAACACCGGGGAGCTGTTTTTT.

This clonotype was observed many times. The chain recombines TRBV20-1 with TRBJ1-5, with D unclear. The germline V gene has CDR1 DFQATT and CDR2 SNEGSKA (reference sequence). Trimming removed 1 base at V and 7 bases at J, with 20 bases between. The CDR3 length is 16 residues. DNA of the CDR3: TGCAGTGCTAGAGTCCCTCATCGGAGACCATGGCAGCCCCAGCATTTT. This gives the protein CSARVPHRRPWQPQHF.

This clonotype was seen ten or more times. The chain is built from TRBV19 and TRBJ1-1, with D possibly TRBD1 on 5 matching bases. CDR1 is LNHDA, CDR2 SQIVND, per germline (reference sequence). The CDR3 runs 14 residues. Trimming took 7 bases from V and 1 from J, leaving 13 bases between them. CDR3 in amino acids: CASTPGWKNTEAFF. The CDR3, as DNA: TGTGCCAGTACTCCAGGGTGGAAGAACACTGAAGCTTTCTTT.

This clonotype was seen ten or more times. The gene calls are TRBV10-3 and TRBJ1-6; D is unresolved. Between the trimmed V and J ends, which lost 6 bases and 8 bases, there was a span of 14 bases. The germline V gene has CDR1 ENHRY and CDR2 SYGVKD. The CDR3 is 14 amino acids. CDR3 amino acids: CAISPTSLDSPLHF. The CDR3 nucleotides read TGTGCCATCAGCCCTACCTCGCTAGATTCACCCCTCCACTTT.

In DNA, the CDR3 is TGTGCCACCAGCAGAGCCCGGACAGGGTATCGCAATCAGCCCCAGCATTTT. Amino acids: CATSRARTGYRNQPQHF. This chain links TRBV15 with TRBJ1-5; TRBD1 aligns across 8 bases. After removal of 1 base from V and 2 bases from J, the junction contained 7 bases not matched to a gene. CDR3 size: 17 residues. CDR1 is LNHNV and CDR2 is YYDKDF in the germline V gene (reference sequence).

Details on this clonotype: The junction does not match germline at one end; this may be a read error. J is TRBJ1-2 and V is TRBV4-1, with D perhaps TRBD1 (6 bases). Germline V lookup: CDR1 MGHRA, CDR2 YSYEKL. This CDR3 comprises 13 residues. This chain's CDR3 is CASSQDLRAGEDF. The CDR3 nucleotides are TGCGCCAGCAGCCAAGATTTGAGGGCAGGGGAGGACTTC.

The chain joins TRBV10-2 to TRBJ1-2, with D maybe TRBD1 (6 bases). This CDR3 region has 17 residues. Trimming removed 6 bases from V and 4 bases from J, with 24 bases in between. Germline V gives CDR1 WSHSY, CDR2 SAAADI. CDR3 residues: CASSRIGRTDSSYGYTF. The CDR3, as DNA: TGCGCCAGCAGCCGGATTGGGAGGACAGATTCCTCCTATGGCTACACCTTC.

This clonotype has just a few counts. At one boundary the junction diverges from the germline segment, which might be a read error. This chain connects TRBV7-2 to TRBJ2-7, with D unresolved. Germline V gene data show CDR1 as SGHTA and CDR2 as FQGNSA. The CDR3 totals 14 residues. CDR3 bases: TGTTCCAGCAGCTTAGGGCCTTCGGCTTACGAGCAGTACTTC. As protein: CSSSLGPSAYEQYF.

This clonotype showed up just a few times. This chain links TRBV14 with TRBJ1-1; no firm D call. Germline V gene data show CDR1 as SGHDN and CDR2 as FVKESK. The germline V and J ends were trimmed by 2 bases and 3 bases, with 10 bases remaining between them. The CDR3 is made up of 14 amino acids. CDR3 bases: TGTGCCAGCAGCCAACACGGGCGGTACACTGAAGCTTTCTTT. Its translation is CASSQHGRYTEAFF.